These 32 T cell receptor beta chains share one sample of origin, sequenced in a study of blood T cells in healthy people across ages. A second roughly 7 to 12 cycle PCR used barcoded and J-beta primers. TCRdb ran MiXCR on the 5' RACE reads and lists one entry per CDR3 protein. The sample records 790,000 or so distinct CDR3 sequences, roughly three fifths being singletons. The sample taken for sequencing was blood. The receptors originated from a man between 35 and 55 years old in good health.

This clonotype was recorded once. The chain uses TRBV14 and TRBJ1-3; D ambiguous. Germline loops: CDR1 SGHDN, CDR2 FVKESK. V lost 1 base to trimming and J lost 8 bases, with 6 bases between them. There are 12 residues in the CDR3. CDR3 sequence (DNA): TGTGCCAGCAGCCAAGTGAAGGACACCATATATTTT. Translation: CASSQVKDTIYF. Together with reference TRBV14 and TRBJ1-3, the CDR3 gives the full variable domain: EAGVTQFPSHSVIEKGQTVTLRCDPISGHDNLYWYRRVMGKEIKFLLHFVKESKQDESGMPNNRFLAERTGGTYSTLKVQPAELEDSGVYFCASSQVKDTIYFGEGSWLTVV.

This chain links TRBV7-3 with TRBJ2-2, with 11 nucleotides matching TRBD2. CDR1 and CDR2 (germline): SGHTA, FQGTGA. Trimming at V came to 5 bases and at J to 8 bases, leaving 16 bases not matched to a gene. This CDR3 region has 18 residues. CDR3 loop: CASSPEFTSGRFEGELFF. In nucleotides, the CDR3 is TGTGCCAGCAGCCCTGAATTTACTAGCGGGAGATTTGAGGGGGAGCTGTTTTTT.

This clonotype was picked up a small number of times. The chain links TRBV27 to TRBJ2-1; 9 nucleotides match TRBD1. J gave up 2 bases and V 5 bases, and 7 bases lay outside the gene matches. CDR1 and CDR2 from the germline V gene are MNHEY and SMNVEV (reference sequence). The length of the CDR3 is 16 residues. CDR3 region: CASSPRDRVTYNEQFF. As DNA, the CDR3 is TGTGCCAGCAGTCCCCGGGACAGGGTTACCTACAATGAGCAGTTCTTC.

This clonotype was seen more than once but under ten times. V and J are TRBV27 and TRBJ1-6; TRBD1 matches 10 bases. Germline V gene sequence: CDR1 MNHEY, CDR2 SMNVEV (reference sequence). The CDR3 runs to 19 residues. The ends lost 2 bases at V and 4 bases at J; junction bases unmatched: 11. CDR3: CASSLEGTGAPTYNSPLHF. Here the CDR3 DNA reads TGTGCCAGCAGTTTAGAAGGGACAGGGGCCCCAACTTATAATTCACCCCTCCACTTT.

The rearrangement joins TRBV20-1 to TRBJ1-2; D perhaps matches TRBD1 (6 bases). The V and J ends lost 3 bases and 5 bases respectively, with 16 bases between them. CDR1 and CDR2 (germline): DFQATT, SNEGSKA (reference sequence). The CDR3 contains 14 residues. CDR3 nucleotides: TGCAGTGCTAGGGAGGCTCAGGGGCTATATGGCTACACCTTC. Translation: CSAREAQGLYGYTF.

This clonotype was observed once. This chain links TRBV5-1 with TRBJ2-1; D possibly matches TRBD1 or TRBD2 (5 bases each). This CDR3 has 18 residues. The germline gives CDR1 SGHRS, CDR2 YFSETQ. Between the trimmed V and J ends, which lost 3 bases and 9 bases, there was a span of 28 bases. CDR3 loop: CASSSRREGRSIRSEQFF. CDR3 DNA sequence: TGCGCCAGCAGCTCCCGACGAGAGGGGCGGTCGATACGGAGTGAGCAGTTCTTC.

The rearrangement links TRBV7-3 to TRBJ1-1; tentative D call: TRBD1 (6 bases). The CDR3 length is 17 residues. Germline V gene lookup returns CDR1 SGHTA and CDR2 FQGTGA. V dropped 7 bases and J dropped 4 bases, with 25 bases sitting between them. The CDR3 protein is CASTPPFITGNGTEAFF. The CDR3 DNA follows: TGTGCCAGCACCCCACCGTTCATCACAGGGAACGGCACTGAAGCTTTCTTT.

V is TRBV7-2 and J is TRBJ2-1; possible D gene TRBD1, 5 bases. Germline V gene sequence: CDR1 SGHTA, CDR2 FQGNSA. The V end was cut by 1 base, the J end by 7 bases, with 14 bases between. The CDR3 covers 15 residues. The CDR3 region has the DNA TGTGCCAGCAGCTTAGAGGGGTGGTGGGGTAATGAGCAGTTCTTC. It codes for CASSLEGWWGNEQFF.

The chain joins TRBV4-3 to TRBJ2-6; a possible D gene is TRBD2 (5 bases). The CDR3 has 15 amino acids. Germline values: CDR1 LGHNA, CDR2 YSLEER. Trimming removed 4 bases from V and 9 bases from J, with 16 bases in between. CDR3: CASSPRRRNLNVLTF. In DNA form, the CDR3 reads TGCGCCAGCAGCCCCCGTCGGAGGAACCTCAACGTCCTGACTTTC.

This clonotype has more than one count but fewer than ten. This chain connects TRBV3-1 to TRBJ1-2; the match to TRBD1 covers 9 bases. CDR3 length: 15 residues. Germline-derived CDR1 and CDR2 are LGHDT and YNNKEL (reference sequence). V was clipped by 6 bases and J by 4 bases; unmatched bases: 9. Here the CDR3 DNA reads TGTGCCAGCAGTGACCCGGGACAGGGCTCCTATGGCTACACCTTC. As protein: CASSDPGQGSYGYTF.

The V and J genes are TRBV9 and TRBJ2-7, with TRBD1 matching over 9 bases. Unmatched junction bases numbered 25, after V lost 0 bases and J lost 3 bases. The germline V gene encodes CDR1 SGDLS and CDR2 YYNGEE. CDR3 length: 22 amino acids. This CDR3 is CASSVVLVGYVSDRGISYEQYF. In DNA, the CDR3 is TGTGCCAGCAGCGTAGTACTAGTCGGGTACGTTTCGGACAGGGGTATTAGCTACGAGCAGTACTTC. The full variable domain, rest sourced from reference TRBV9 and TRBJ2-7, is DSGVTQTPKHLITATGQRVTLRCSPRSGDLSVYWYQQSLDQGLQFLIQYYNGEERAKGNILERFSAQQFPDLHSELNLSSLELGDSALYFCASSVVLVGYVSDRGISYEQYFGPGTRLTVT.

The V call is TRBV29-1, the J call TRBJ2-7; 8 nucleotides agree with TRBD1. V shed 1 base, J shed 1 base, and the junction held 9 bases outside the gene matches. The germline gives CDR1 SQVTM, CDR2 ANQGSEA. The CDR3 covers 16 residues. CDR3 DNA: TGCAGCGTTGAAGCGGCCGGGACAGGAAGATCCTACGAGCAGTACTTC. It translates to CSVEAAGTGRSYEQYF.

The chain employs TRBV5-6 and TRBJ2-3, with D perhaps given as TRBD1 or TRBD2 (5 bases each). The CDR3 loop spans 15 amino acids. Germline V gene data show CDR1 as SGHDT and CDR2 as YYEEEE. V dropped 4 bases and J dropped 5 bases, with 17 bases sitting between them. Here the CDR3 DNA reads TGTGCCAGCAGCCCCGGGACCCTAGACCTAGATACGCAGTATTTT. It encodes CASSPGTLDLDTQYF. The variable domain in full, completed from reference TRBV5-6 and TRBJ2-3, reads DAGVTQSPTHLIKTRGQQVTLRCSPKSGHDTVSWYQQALGQGPQFIFQYYEEEERQRGNFPDRFSGHQFPNYSSELNVNALLLGDSALYLCASSPGTLDLDTQYFGPGTRLTVL.

V is TRBV7-2 and J is TRBJ2-3, with TRBD2 matching over 7 bases. The V gene's germline CDR1 is SGHTA and CDR2 FQGNSA. With 6 bases clipped from V and 4 bases from J, the junction kept 7 bases outside the gene matches. This CDR3 comprises 14 residues. CDR3 nucleotide sequence: TGTGCCAGCAGTTCAGAGGGGAGGGCAGATACGCAGTATTTT. Translating it yields CASSSEGRADTQYF.

The J gene is TRBJ2-2, the V gene TRBV12-5; possible D gene TRBD2, 5 bases. CDR3 length equals 16 residues. The V end lost 0 bases, the J end lost 6 bases, and 14 bases lay between the germline ends. Germline CDR1 LGHNT, CDR2 FRNRAP. CDR3 DNA: TGTGCTAGTGGTTTGGTGGTAGCGAGAGTGCCCGGGGAGCTGTTTTTT. It yields the protein CASGLVVARVPGELFF.

V usage is TRBV29-1 and J usage is TRBJ1-2; 8 nucleotides agree with TRBD1. The ends lost 7 bases at V and 4 bases at J; junction bases unmatched: 5. In germline, CDR1 is SQVTM, CDR2 ANQGSEA. This CDR3 contains 12 residues. The CDR3: CSDETGAYGYTF. The CDR3 nucleotides read TGCAGCGATGAGACAGGGGCCTATGGCTACACCTTC.

V is TRBV5-5 and J is TRBJ2-2; unclear D gene. Germline V gene data show CDR1 as SGHKS and CDR2 as YYEKEE (reference sequence). V was clipped by 4 bases and J by 0 bases, with 10 bases between them. This CDR3 spans 15 amino acids. The CDR3 coding sequence is TGTGCCAGCAGCCGTCCGGTGGCGAACACCGGGGAGCTGTTTTTT. Translated: CASSRPVANTGELFF.

CDR3 in amino acids: CSVEEGQGICGYTF. The CDR3 DNA follows: TGCAGCGTTGAAGAGGGACAGGGAATTTGCGGCTACACCTTC. This sequence joins TRBV29-1 and TRBJ1-2; 9 nucleotides agree with TRBD1. V trimming: 0 bases; J trimming: 8 bases; junction bases outside the gene matches: 7. The CDR3 runs to 14 residues. Germline CDR1 is SQVTM and CDR2 is ANQGSEA.

V usage is TRBV12-3 or TRBV12-4 and J usage is TRBJ2-5; D is perhaps TRBD2 (5 bases). V was shortened by 6 bases and J by 11 bases, with 19 bases between the two germline ends. The CDR3 contains 13 residues. The chain's CDR3 is CASSLTVRESQYF. The CDR3 DNA reads as TGTGCCAGCAGCTTAACCGTCCGGGAATCGCAGTACTTC.

This chain uses TRBV20-1 with TRBJ2-6; D might be TRBD1 (5 bases). The CDR3 spans 15 residues. Per germline, CDR1 DFQATT and CDR2 SNEGSKA (reference sequence). The V end lost 5 bases, the J end lost 0 bases, and 11 bases lay between the germline ends. Here the CDR3 reads CSAYRQSSGANVLTF. The CDR3 DNA sequence: TGCAGTGCTTATAGACAGTCCTCTGGGGCCAACGTCCTGACTTTC.

The CDR3 protein is CSVDRSGGYEQYF. In DNA form, the CDR3 reads TGCAGCGTTGATAGGTCGGGGGGATACGAGCAGTACTTC. The chain uses TRBV29-1 and TRBJ2-5, with TRBD2 matching 7 bases. The J call may not be correct, given that the DNA end is closer to TRBJ2-7. The germline gives CDR1 SQVTM, CDR2 ANQGSEA. The length of the CDR3 is 13 residues.

The V gene is TRBV20-1, the J gene TRBJ2-3, with TRBD2 matching 8 bases. J was trimmed by 4 bases and V by 6 bases; bases with no gene match: 9. The CDR3 is 14 residues long. Germline V lookup: CDR1 DFQATT, CDR2 SNEGSKA (reference sequence). The CDR3 nucleotides are TGCAGTGCCTACGGCGGACTAGCCCCAGATACGCAGTATTTT. It encodes CSAYGGLAPDTQYF.

J is TRBJ2-7 and V is TRBV24-1; TRBD2 agrees at 9 bases. The trim removed 3 bases at V and 3 bases at J, leaving 17 bases unmatched. Per germline, CDR1 KGHDR and CDR2 SFDVKD. This CDR3 has 19 residues. The CDR3 spells CATSDARLAEEGRFYEQYF. CDR3 nucleotide sequence: TGTGCCACCAGTGATGCCAGACTAGCGGAAGAGGGGAGGTTCTACGAGCAGTACTTC.

The chain uses TRBV9 and TRBJ2-5; D might be TRBD1 or TRBD2, each matching 7 bases. Trimming removed 3 bases at V and 11 bases at J, with 17 bases between. The CDR3 is 13 residues long. Germline V gene lookup returns CDR1 SGDLS and CDR2 YYNGEE. The CDR3 DNA sequence: TGTGCCAGCAGCGGGGGAGGGGGCTACCAGCAGTACTTC. Its translation: CASSGGGGYQQYF.

The chain carries TRBV29-1 and TRBJ2-4; TRBD1 matches 10 bases. V was pared by 5 bases and J by 13 bases, with 17 bases of the junction left unmatched. This CDR3 comprises 15 residues. CDR1 and CDR2 (germline): SQVTM, ANQGSEA. The DNA of the CDR3 is TGCAGCGTTCGAGGGGAGGGGACAGGGGCTTGGGAGCAGTACTTC. It translates to CSVRGEGTGAWEQYF.

The rearrangement links TRBV20-1 to TRBJ2-4; D is perhaps TRBD2 (5 bases). V dropped 0 bases and J dropped 1 base, with 10 bases sitting between them. The germline V gene has CDR1 DFQATT and CDR2 SNEGSKA (reference sequence). CDR3 length: 15 amino acids. CDR3 nucleotide sequence: TGCAGTGCTAGAGACGGGATCAGGGCCAAAAACATTCAGTACTTC. Translation gives CSARDGIRAKNIQYF.

The chain combines TRBV12-3 or TRBV12-4 with TRBJ2-2; D possibly uses TRBD1 or TRBD2 (5 bases each). The V end lost 6 bases, the J end lost 10 bases, and 12 bases lay between the germline ends. The CDR3 runs to 12 residues. The CDR3 sequence: CASRRGRTELFF. CDR3 nucleotide sequence: TGTGCCAGCAGGAGGGGCCGCACGGAGCTGTTTTTT.

As for this clonotype: Possible read error: a much larger clone is one base away. The rearrangement links TRBV25-1 to TRBJ2-1; D unresolved. The CDR3 runs to 12 residues. Germline CDR1 and CDR2: MGHDK and SYGVNS. The CDR3 DNA is TGTGCCGGCAGCCGCCCATACAATGAGCAGTTCTTC. Encoded protein: CAGSRPYNEQFF. Combining the CDR3 with reference TRBV25-1 and TRBJ2-1 gives the whole variable domain EADIYQTPRYLVIGTGKKITLECSQTMGHDKMYWYQQDPGMELHLIHYSYGVNSTEKGDLSSESTVSRIRTEHFPLTLESARPSHTSQYLCAGSRPYNEQFFGPGTRLTVL.

In nucleotides, the CDR3 is TGTGCCAGCAGCCCAACCCGGGGGAGGGGACGAAGTAATGAAAAACTGTTTTTT. This sequence encodes CASSPTRGRGRSNEKLFF. The chain couples TRBV28 to TRBJ1-4, with D perhaps TRBD1 (5 bases). V dropped 6 bases and J dropped 4 bases, with 24 bases sitting between them. The CDR3 extends over 18 amino acids. CDR1 MDHEN and CDR2 SYDVKM come from the germline V gene.

This rearrangement joins TRBV6-2 or TRBV6-3 to TRBJ2-4; D is perhaps TRBD2 (7 bases). The J call is doubtful: the DNA matches TRBJ2-7 better. The CDR3 has 15 amino acids. Germline CDR1 reads MNHEY; CDR2 reads SVGEGT. This CDR3 is CASSQRDISIHEQYF. Written as DNA, the CDR3 is TGTGCCAGCAGCCAGCGGGACATAAGTATCCACGAGCAGTACTTC.

The chain recombines TRBV7-2 with TRBJ2-5; a weak D match, TRBD1 (5 bases). The J call is uncertain, as TRBJ2-7 better fits the DNA end. There are 12 residues in the CDR3. Germline assignment: CDR1 SGHTA and CDR2 FQGNSA. CDR3 in DNA: TGTGCCAGCGCCGGTGGGGCGCGCGAGCAGTACTTC. Protein: CASAGGAREQYF.

This rearrangement joins TRBV24-1 to TRBJ2-6; D might be TRBD2 (6 bases). The germline V gene has CDR1 KGHDR and CDR2 SFDVKD. The CDR3 consists of 18 residues. Trimming cost V 10 bases and J 3 bases, with 24 bases left between them. CDR3 sequence (DNA): TGTGCCACAGACTTGTTCCGCGGGAATTTAAGTGGGGCCAACGTCCTGACTTTC. Residues: CATDLFRGNLSGANVLTF.